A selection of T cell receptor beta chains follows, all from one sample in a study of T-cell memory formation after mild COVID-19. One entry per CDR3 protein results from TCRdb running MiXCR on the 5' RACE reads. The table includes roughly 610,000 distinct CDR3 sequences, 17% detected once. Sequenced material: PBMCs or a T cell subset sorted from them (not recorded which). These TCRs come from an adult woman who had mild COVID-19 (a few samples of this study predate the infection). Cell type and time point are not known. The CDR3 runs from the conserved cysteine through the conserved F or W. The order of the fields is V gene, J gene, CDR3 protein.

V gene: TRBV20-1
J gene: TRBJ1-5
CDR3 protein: CSARDVGAGNQPQHF

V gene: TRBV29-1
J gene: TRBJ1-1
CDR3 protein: CSVEELRAFF

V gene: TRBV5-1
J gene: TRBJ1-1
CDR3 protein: CASSPGSMNTEAFF

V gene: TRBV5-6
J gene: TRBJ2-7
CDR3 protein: CASSLSGDRGSEQYF

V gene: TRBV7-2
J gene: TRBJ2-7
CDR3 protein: CASGRASWYEQYF

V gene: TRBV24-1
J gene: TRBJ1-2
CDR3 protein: CATSELDLNYGYTF

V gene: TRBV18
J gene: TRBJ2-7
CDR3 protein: CASSPPTGYEQYF

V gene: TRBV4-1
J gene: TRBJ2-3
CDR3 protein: CASRRTFDRTDTQYF

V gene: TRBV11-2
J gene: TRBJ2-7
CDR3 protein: CASSLSGIDEQYF

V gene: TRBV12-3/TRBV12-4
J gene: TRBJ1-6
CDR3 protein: CASSLAENSPLHF

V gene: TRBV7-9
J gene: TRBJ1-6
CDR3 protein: CASSLPDYNSPLHF

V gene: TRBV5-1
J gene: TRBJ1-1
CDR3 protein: CASSLRANRGLTEAFF

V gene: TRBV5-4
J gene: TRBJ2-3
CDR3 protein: CAQHTTRGGFTDTQYF

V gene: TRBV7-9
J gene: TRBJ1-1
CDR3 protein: CASSLAGGRANTEAFF

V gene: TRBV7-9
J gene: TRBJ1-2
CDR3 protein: CASSWDGEYGYTF

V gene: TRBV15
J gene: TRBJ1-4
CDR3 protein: CATSRADRGGEKLFF

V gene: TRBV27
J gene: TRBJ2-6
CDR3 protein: CASSLVGYGANVLTF

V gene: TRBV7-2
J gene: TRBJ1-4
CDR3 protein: CASSRLTGGGFDEKLFF

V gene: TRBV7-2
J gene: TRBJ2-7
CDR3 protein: CASSQPGQVDEQYF

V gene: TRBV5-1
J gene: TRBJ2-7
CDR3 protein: CASSPSGTETYEQYF

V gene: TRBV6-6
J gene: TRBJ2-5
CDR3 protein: CASSYSVGRGQETQYF

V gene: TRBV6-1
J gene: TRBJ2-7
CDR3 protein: CASTTSLGQHYEQYF

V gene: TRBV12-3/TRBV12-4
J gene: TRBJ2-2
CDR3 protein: CASSPSGGITGELFF

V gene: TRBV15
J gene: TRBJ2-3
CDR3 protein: CATSVEIAGFTDTQYF

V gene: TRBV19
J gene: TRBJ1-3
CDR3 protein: CASKERSGNTIYF